By share, the clone carrying this T cell receptor beta chain counts as medium-sized. Its target is unknown. Analysis of PBMCs was direct, with no culture step. TCRdb keeps only in-frame clones here, not all; method: immunoSEQ multiplex PCR. The sample contains about 61,000 clones, roughly 84% of which appear only once. The sample belongs to a study of neoadjuvant anti-PD-1 for oral cavity cancer. Overall study context: Around day 43, patients without progression received a fourth nivolumab dose before surgery. Notes on the study in general: Only three patients per response group were TCR-analyzed; validation needed.

Germline V gene lookup returns CDR1 SGHNT and CDR2 YYREEE (reference sequence). Trimming pared 2 bases from V and 1 base from J, leaving 18 bases between. This CDR3 spans 17 amino acids. The TCR sequence derives from a person between 40 and 80 years old with oral cavity squamous cell carcinoma. The gene calls are TRBV5-4 and TRBJ1-1, with D possibly being TRBD1 (6 bases). The source was PBMCs, collected before nivolumab (anti-PD-1) treatment. This CDR3 is CASSFGARTASNTEAFF. The CDR3 nucleotides are TGTGCCAGCAGCTTCGGGGCAAGGACAGCCTCGAACACTGAAGCTTTCTTT.